This T cell receptor (beta chain) was observed in a study of control samples from healthy donors and cancer patients. Using immunoSEQ multiplex PCR, the repertoire was profiled, and TCRdb retains in-frame clones only, with some absent. The sample yields over 50,000 clones, 95% to 97% seen once. Germline V gene data show CDR1 as ENHRY and CDR2 as SYGVKD. This CDR3 has 15 amino acids. With 6 bases removed from V and 5 bases from J, the gap between germline ends came to 19 bases. The chain recombines TRBV10-3 with TRBJ1-2; D unresolved. Material: blood. The TCR originated in a woman between 18 and 29 years old in good health. DNA for the CDR3: TGTGCCATCAGACCGGAGGTCGTTGGCGGATATGGCTACACCTTC. Amino acids: CAIRPEVVGGYGYTF.